The rows below give T cell receptor beta chains drawn from one sample of a study of cytomegalovirus exposure and HLA in healthy donors. Measured with immunoSEQ multiplex PCR; TCRdb has only the in-frame clones, and not every one. The table records under 200,000 clones, around four fifths of them present only once. Specimen: PBMCs. These receptors were taken from a girl aged 2 to 10 in good health and CMV-seropositive. Both conserved end residues are part of each CDR3. The D gene is left open where the match is weak. A row's size may be missing; if present it is once, few, many or a size class.

J gene	V gene	clone size	D gene	CDR3 protein	CDR3 DNA
TRBJ2-7	TRBV28	NA	TRBD2	CASSLWGRACYEQYF	TGTGCCAGCAGTTTATGGGGGAGGGCATGCTACGAGCAGTACTTC
TRBJ1-1	TRBV6-1	NA	TRBD1	CASIVRGQTEAFF	TGTGCCAGCATCGTAAGGGGGCAAACTGAAGCTTTCTTT
TRBJ2-1	TRBV5-1	NA	TRBD2	CASSLARSPGLVGGMGEQFF	TGCGCCAGCAGCTTGGCTCGGTCTCCGGGACTAGTAGGGGGGATGGGGGAGCAGTTCTTC
TRBJ2-5	TRBV2	NA	TRBD2	CASTPLPTGTSETQYF	TGTGCCAGCACCCCTTTACCGACCGGGACTAGCGAGACCCAGTACTTC
TRBJ2-2	TRBV6-5	NA	NA	CASSYTAVTGELFF	TGTGCCAGCAGTTACACGGCGGTCACCGGGGAGCTGTTTTTT
TRBJ2-6	TRBV30	NA	TRBD1	CAWSAGTGNPGANVLTF	TGTGCCTGGAGTGCCGGGACAGGGAATCCTGGGGCCAACGTCCTGACTTTC
TRBJ1-5	TRBV7-9	NA	NA	CASNTEGDQPQHF	TGTGCCAGCAACACCGAGGGTGATCAGCCCCAGCATTTT
TRBJ2-5	TRBV30	NA	NA	CAWSVTGKETQYF	TGTGCCTGGAGTGTCACAGGGAAAGAGACCCAGTACTTC
TRBJ2-6	TRBV6-4	few	NA	CASSDGQPSGANVLTF	TGTGCCAGCAGTGATGGACAGCCTTCTGGGGCCAACGTCCTGACTTTC
TRBJ1-2	TRBV30	NA	NA	CAWSVRSNYGYTF	TGTGCCTGGAGTGTACGGTCGAACTATGGCTACACCTTC
TRBJ1-1	TRBV25-1	NA	TRBD1	CASSDYRGRTEAFF	TGTGCCAGCAGTGACTACAGGGGGCGGACTGAAGCTTTCTTT
TRBJ2-7	TRBV6-1	NA	NA	CASRLTSSYEQYF	TGTGCCAGCAGGCTAACTAGCTCCTACGAGCAGTACTTC
TRBJ1-2	TRBV5-1	NA	TRBD1	CASSLGQGAEGYTF	TGCGCCAGCAGCTTGGGGCAGGGGGCGGAGGGCTACACCTTC
TRBJ1-2	TRBV30	few	NA	CAGKGAGARGYTF	TGTGCCGGGAAGGGAGCGGGGGCAAGGGGCTACACCTTC
TRBJ2-1	TRBV27	NA	TRBD2	CASSLRPGGVGNEQFF	TGTGCCAGCAGTTTACGCCCGGGGGGGGTCGGAAATGAGCAGTTCTTC
TRBJ2-1	TRBV4-1	once	NA	CASSQAGLSSYNEQFF	TGCGCCAGCAGCCAAGCCGGACTGAGCTCCTACAATGAGCAGTTCTTC
TRBJ2-1	TRBV6-1	NA	TRBD2	CASSGRLASELGEQFF	TGTGCCAGCAGTGGGAGACTAGCGTCCGAGTTGGGTGAGCAGTTCTTC
TRBJ2-1	TRBV5-5	few	NA	CASSLFVAYNEQFF	TGTGCCAGCAGCTTGTTCGTGGCTTACAATGAGCAGTTCTTC
TRBJ2-1	TRBV11-3	NA	NA	CASSLLSQWIPAANEQFF	TGTGCCAGCAGCTTATTGTCCCAGTGGATCCCGGCGGCGAATGAGCAGTTCTTC
TRBJ1-2	TRBV5-8	NA	TRBD1	CASSLGTVRYGYTF	TGTGCCAGCAGCCTCGGGACAGTGAGATATGGCTACACCTTC
TRBJ2-1	TRBV5-4	NA	TRBD2	CASSFPSGSSYNEQFF	TGTGCCAGCAGCTTCCCTAGCGGGAGCTCCTACAATGAGCAGTTCTTC
TRBJ1-1	TRBV28	NA	NA	CASSPDRTPEAFF	TGTGCCAGCAGTCCTGACAGGACCCCTGAAGCTTTCTTT
TRBJ1-1	TRBV29-1	NA	NA	CSVEGRGTLNTEAFF	TGCAGCGTTGAAGGTAGGGGGACACTTAACACTGAAGCTTTCTTT
TRBJ2-5	TRBV28	NA	TRBD1	CASSSTGGKETQYF	TGTGCCAGCAGTTCAACAGGGGGAAAAGAGACCCAGTACTTC
TRBJ1-1	TRBV7-8	NA	NA	CASSFIRGEAFF	TGTGCCAGCAGCTTCATCAGGGGCGAGGCTTTCTTT
TRBJ1-1	TRBV28	once	NA	CASRIPTAPITEAFF	TGTGCCAGCAGGATTCCGACAGCCCCTATAACTGAAGCTTTCTTT
TRBJ2-1	TRBV29-1	few	NA	CSAGVTYNEQFF	TGCAGCGCAGGTGTCACCTACAATGAGCAGTTCTTC
TRBJ2-5	TRBV13	NA	NA	CASSSGLEMGTQYF	TGTGCCAGCAGCTCCGGATTGGAGATGGGGACCCAGTACTTC
TRBJ1-1	TRBV5-1	NA	NA	CASSVWRRGTEAFF	TGCGCCAGCAGCGTGTGGCGGAGGGGCACTGAAGCTTTCTTT
TRBJ1-1	TRBV4-1	NA	TRBD1	CASSWTGRNTEAFF	TGCGCCAGCAGCTGGACAGGGAGGAACACTGAAGCTTTCTTT
TRBJ2-5	TRBV6-5	NA	NA	CASRPQGGETQYF	TGTGCCAGCAGACCCCAGGGAGGAGAGACCCAGTACTTC
TRBJ1-1	TRBV19	NA	NA	CASSFRGLNTEAFF	TGTGCCAGTAGTTTTCGAGGTCTGAACACTGAAGCTTTCTTT
TRBJ1-2	TRBV6-1	NA	NA	CASHERAGYTF	TGTGCCAGCCATGAGAGGGCTGGCTACACCTTC
TRBJ1-4	TRBV6-6	NA	NA	CASSYRGAGNEKLFF	TGTGCCAGCAGTTACCGGGGGGCAGGTAATGAAAAACTGTTTTTT
TRBJ1-1	TRBV29-1	NA	TRBD1	CSVAYRQGVMNTEAFF	TGCAGCGTTGCCTACAGACAGGGGGTTATGAACACTGAAGCTTTCTTT
TRBJ2-6	TRBV7-9	NA	NA	CASSMRVSGANVLTF	TGTGCCAGCAGCATGCGCGTCTCTGGGGCCAACGTCCTGACTTTC
TRBJ1-5	TRBV7-3	NA	NA	CASSPQQVYSNQPQHF	TGTGCCAGCAGTCCCCAGCAGGTCTATAGCAATCAGCCCCAGCATTTT
TRBJ2-6	TRBV5-1	NA	NA	CASSSGVSGANVLTF	TGCGCCAGCAGTTCGGGGGTCTCCGGGGCCAACGTCCTGACTTTC
TRBJ1-5	TRBV30	NA	NA	CAWSVLGGQPQHF	TGTGCCTGGAGTGTACTTGGAGGGCAGCCCCAGCATTTT
TRBJ1-5	TRBV2	NA	NA	CASGGELNSNQPQHF	TGTGCCAGCGGAGGAGAACTTAATAGCAATCAGCCCCAGCATTTT
TRBJ2-1	TRBV19	NA	NA	CASSPGGVNEQFF	TGTGCCAGTAGCCCAGGAGGGGTTAATGAGCAGTTCTTC
TRBJ1-1	TRBV5-4	NA	NA	CASSQGGRMNTEAFF	TGTGCCAGCAGCCAGGGCGGAAGGATGAACACTGAAGCTTTCTTT
TRBJ1-5	TRBV19	few	NA	CASSRTQESGQPQHF	TGTGCCAGTAGCCGAACGCAAGAGTCGGGGCAGCCCCAGCATTTT
TRBJ2-3	TRBV5-1	NA	NA	CASSLAGTDTQYF	TGCGCCAGCAGCTTGGCCGGCACAGATACGCAGTATTTT
TRBJ1-5	TRBV18	NA	NA	CASSPGPQEGQPQHF	TGTGCCAGCTCACCAGGCCCACAGGAGGGTCAGCCCCAGCATTTT
TRBJ2-7	TRBV2	NA	NA	CASSAGGYEQYF	TGTGCCAGCAGTGCAGGAGGCTACGAGCAGTACTTC
TRBJ2-2	TRBV5-4	NA	TRBD2	CASSWGLVQGTGELFF	TGTGCCAGCAGCTGGGGACTAGTTCAAGGCACCGGGGAGCTGTTTTTT
TRBJ2-1	TRBV5-1	NA	TRBD1	CASSLGWAGGYDEQFF	TGCGCCAGCAGCTTGGGGTGGGCAGGGGGTTACGATGAGCAGTTCTTC
TRBJ2-7	TRBV2	NA	NA	CASSYSSYEQYF	TGTGCCAGCAGCTATAGCTCCTACGAGCAGTACTTC
TRBJ2-7	TRBV5-6	few	NA	CASSFKAGEQYF	TGTGCCAGCAGCTTTAAGGCAGGGGAGCAGTACTTC
TRBJ2-7	TRBV6-5	NA	TRBD2	CASSYSPGLLNYEQYF	TGTGCCAGCAGTTACTCGCCGGGACTACTTAACTACGAGCAGTACTTT
TRBJ2-6	TRBV10-3	NA	TRBD1	CASQPGQGFSGANVLTF	TGTGCCAGCCAACCGGGACAGGGTTTTAGTGGGGCCAACGTCCTGACTTTC
TRBJ1-2	TRBV4-2	NA	NA	CASSQTDRPTLGYTF	TGTGCCAGCAGCCAAACCGACAGGCCGACCCTAGGCTACACCTTC
TRBJ2-3	TRBV28	NA	NA	CASSFGGSDTQYF	TGTGCCAGCAGTTTCGGGGGATCAGATACGCAGTATTTT
TRBJ2-3	TRBV5-1	NA	NA	CASSLSGPGTDTQYF	TGCGCCAGCAGCTTGAGCGGGCCTGGCACAGATACGCAGTATTTT